The source of this TCR beta chain is a study of regulatory T cells in long-lasting Graves disease. CDR3 length equals 13 residues. Germline CDR1 is LGHDT and CDR2 is YNNKEL (reference sequence). The V gene lost 2 bases and the J gene lost 7 bases, with 6 bases spanning the gap. Noted time point: newly diagnosed GD, antithyroid drugs for less than 3 months. PBMC RNA was the source of the TCR library. Arm-PCR of CDR3 regions with iRepertoire HTBI primers generated TCR beta libraries. One entry per CDR3 protein, called by TCRdb with MiXCR from the multiplex PCR reads. The sample shows a few hundred thousand distinct CDR3 sequences, approximately 12% of them seen only once. This clonotype was observed at least ten times. These data are also associated with another study on T cells in Graves' hyperthyroidism and ophthalmopathy.

This clonotype was obtained from a young woman with Graves disease. This chain uses TRBV3-1 with TRBJ1-6; D remains ambiguous. Source: peripheral blood mononuclear cells (PBMCs), taken at new diagnosis, from a patient treated with antithyroid drugs. The CDR3 loop reads CASSQLRNSPLHF. CDR3 coding DNA: TGTGCCAGCAGCCAATTAAGAAATTCACCCCTCCACTTT. The full variable domain, with the rest looked up from reference TRBV3-1 and TRBJ1-6, is DTAVSQTPKYLVTQMGNDKSIKCEQNLGHDTMYWYKQDSKKFLKIMFSYNNKELIINETVPNRFSPKSPDKAHLNLHINSLELGDSAVYFCASSQLRNSPLHFGNGTRLTVT.